A single sample gave rise to the 24 T cell receptor beta chains below, sequenced in a study of identical twins' blood T cells. TCRdb used MiXCR to reprocess the 5' RACE reads, holding one entry per CDR3 protein. The sample shows 350,000 to 400,000 distinct CDR3 sequences, about 28% of them seen only once. The sample taken for sequencing was PBMCs. Receptors were obtained from a woman between 18 and 55 years old in good health.

CDR3 protein: CRPSRDYGYTF. The CDR3 DNA is TGCAGACCCAGCCGGGACTATGGCTACACCTTC. The rearrangement joins TRBV20-1 to TRBJ1-2; D remains ambiguous. Germline CDR1 reads DFQATT; CDR2 reads SNEGSKA (reference sequence). The CDR3 consists of 11 residues.

This clonotype turned up a few times. The chain employs TRBV9 and TRBJ2-5; TRBD1 is a possible D gene (7 bases). Deletions cut 0 bases from V and 1 base from J, with 19 bases between. The CDR3 contains 18 residues. Germline lookup yields CDR1 SGDLS and CDR2 YYNGEE. CDR3 sequence reads: CASSVDSEGGQLQETQYF. The CDR3 nucleotides read TGTGCCAGCAGCGTAGATTCGGAGGGGGGACAGCTCCAAGAGACCCAGTACTTC.

This clonotype was picked up a small number of times. Here the CDR3 reads CASTLRETQYF. CDR3 nucleotide sequence: TGTGCCAGCACTCTCCGGGAGACCCAGTACTTC. V usage is TRBV6-2 or TRBV6-3 and J usage is TRBJ2-5; no clear D. Trimming took off 7 bases at V and 5 bases at J, with 8 bases between the two ends. The CDR3 contains 11 residues. CDR1 and CDR2 from the germline V gene are MNHEY and SVGEGT.

The chain carries TRBV18 and TRBJ1-5; D ambiguous. CDR1 and CDR2 from the germline V gene are KGHSH and LQKENI. Deletions cut 6 bases from V and 5 bases from J, with 17 bases between. The CDR3 is 15 amino acids. CDR3 in DNA: TGTGCCAGCTCGCCAGATGGGGTCCCGGATCAGCCCCAGCATTTT. Its translation is CASSPDGVPDQPQHF. Full variable domain (outside the CDR3, taken from reference TRBV18 and TRBJ1-5): NAGVMQNPRHLVRRRGQEARLRCSPMKGHSHVYWYRQLPEEGLKFMVYLQKENIIDESGMPKERFSAEFPKEGPSILRIQQVVRGDSAAYFCASSPDGVPDQPQHFGDGTRLSIL.

This chain joins TRBV18 and TRBJ1-1; D is possibly TRBD1 (5 bases). In germline, CDR1 is KGHSH, CDR2 LQKENI. The CDR3 loop spans 16 amino acids. Trimming took off 5 bases at V and 2 bases at J, with 18 bases between the two ends. As DNA, the CDR3 is TGTGCCAGCTCATATAATCGGGGGGAAGGAAACACTGAAGCTTTCTTT. Residues: CASSYNRGEGNTEAFF. Combining the CDR3 with reference TRBV18 and TRBJ1-1 gives the whole variable domain NAGVMQNPRHLVRRRGQEARLRCSPMKGHSHVYWYRQLPEEGLKFMVYLQKENIIDESGMPKERFSAEFPKEGPSILRIQQVVRGDSAAYFCASSYNRGEGNTEAFFGQGTRLTVV.

This chain links TRBV4-3 with TRBJ2-2; TRBD1 might be the D (6 bases). The CDR3 is made up of 15 amino acids. Trimming cost V 4 bases and J 5 bases, with 14 bases left between them. The germline CDR1 and CDR2 sequences are LGHNA and YSLEER. DNA of the CDR3: TGCGCCAGCAGCCCCCGGACAGCCACTACCGGGGAGCTGTTTTTT. Its translation is CASSPRTATTGELFF.

As to this clonotype: A junction boundary mismatches the germline segment, possibly from a read error. The J gene is TRBJ1-1, the V gene TRBV7-2; 7 bases map to TRBD1. This CDR3 has 15 amino acids. Per the germline V gene, CDR1 is SGHTA and CDR2 is FQGNSA. The CDR3 is CASSPDRVIGAEVFF. CDR3 nucleotide sequence: TGTGCCAGCAGCCCTGACAGGGTGATTGGCGCTGAAGTTTTCTTT.

This clonotype has just a few counts. The gene calls are TRBV4-3 and TRBJ1-5; D call uncertain. The CDR3 consists of 18 residues. The ends were cut back, 0 bases at V and 6 bases at J, with 21 bases in the middle. CDR1 and CDR2 from the germline V gene are LGHNA and YSLEER. CDR3 bases: TGCGCCAGCAGCCAAGATCGACCACGCGCCAGTCGGGCTCAGCCCCAGCATTTT. This sequence encodes CASSQDRPRASRAQPQHF.

The chain couples TRBV9 to TRBJ2-7; a possible D gene is TRBD2 (5 bases). The germline gives CDR1 SGDLS, CDR2 YYNGEE. V lost 4 bases and J 1 base, leaving 12 bases between the germline ends. The CDR3 totals 14 residues. CDR3 in DNA: TGTGCCAGCAGCCAGGCGGGCTTGTCCTACGAGCAGTACTTC. Translation: CASSQAGLSYEQYF.

The chain employs TRBV20-1 and TRBJ1-6; 7 bases are shared with TRBD1. The trim removed 0 bases at V and 14 bases at J, leaving 7 bases unmatched. The CDR3 has 13 residues. CDR1 and CDR2 (germline): DFQATT, SNEGSKA (reference sequence). The DNA for the CDR3 is TGCAGTGCTAGAGATGAGGGGGCAGGTACCCTCCACTTT. This translates into CSARDEGAGTLHF.

This chain links TRBV10-3 with TRBJ1-1; D unresolved. V gave up 2 bases and J gave up 11 bases, with 12 bases separating them. Germline lookup yields CDR1 ENHRY and CDR2 SYGVKD. CDR3 length equals 12 residues. The CDR3 loop is CAISEVQTRAFF. CDR3 DNA: TGTGCCATCAGTGAGGTCCAGACGCGGGCTTTCTTT.

V is TRBV5-1 and J is TRBJ1-1; 8 bases agree with TRBD1. Per the germline V gene, CDR1 is SGHRS and CDR2 is YFSETQ. Trimming cost V 3 bases and J 6 bases; bases outside gene matches: 4. This CDR3 has 13 residues. In nucleotides, the CDR3 is TGCGCCAGCAGCTCCGCAGGGGGCTCTGAAGCTTTCTTT. Translating gives CASSSAGGSEAFF. Full variable domain (outside the CDR3, taken from reference TRBV5-1 and TRBJ1-1): KAGVTQTPRYLIKTRGQQVTLSCSPISGHRSVSWYQQTPGQGLQFLFEYFSETQRNKGNFPGRFSGRQFSNSRSEMNVSTLELGDSALYLCASSSAGGSEAFFGQGTRLTVV.

This chain links TRBV29-1 with TRBJ1-4, with 10 bases lining up with TRBD1. Germline lookup yields CDR1 SQVTM and CDR2 ANQGSEA. J lost 8 bases, V lost 8 bases, and 8 bases had no gene match. CDR3 length: 13 residues. CDR3 loop: CSMRDRGYEKLFF. Written as DNA, the CDR3 is TGCAGCATGCGGGACAGGGGATACGAAAAACTGTTTTTT.

This chain uses TRBV30 with TRBJ2-7; D is unresolved. Germline CDR1 and CDR2: GTSNPN and SVGIG (reference sequence). This CDR3 has 13 residues. V gave up 5 bases and J gave up 4 bases, with 15 bases separating them. CDR3 loop: CAWGIWPPYEQYF. The CDR3 DNA follows: TGTGCCTGGGGTATCTGGCCACCTTACGAGCAGTACTTC.

The chain carries TRBV2 and TRBJ2-1, with 7 bases aligning to TRBD2. There are 17 residues in the CDR3. With V trimmed by 5 bases and J by 4 bases, 14 bases remained unmatched. In germline, CDR1 is SNHLY, CDR2 FYNNEI. CDR3 DNA sequence: TGTGCCAGCAGTCGACGGCTGGGTAGCGGGTATTACAATGAGCAGTTCTTC. The encoded protein is CASSRRLGSGYYNEQFF.

This clonotype has just a few counts. This rearrangement joins TRBV5-1 to TRBJ2-3; no reliable D call. This CDR3 has 14 residues. Trimming cost V 1 base and J 6 bases, with 12 bases left between them. Looked up from germline, CDR1 is SGHRS and CDR2 is YFSETQ. The CDR3 spells CASSLHTEGDTQYF. The DNA for the CDR3 is TGCGCCAGCAGCTTGCATACCGAAGGGGATACGCAGTATTTT.

The chain links TRBV29-1 to TRBJ2-1, with D possibly matching TRBD2 (6 bases). The germline V gene encodes CDR1 SQVTM and CDR2 ANQGSEA. The length of the CDR3 is 17 residues. Trimming cost V 2 bases and J 9 bases, with 26 bases left between them. CDR3 loop: CSVEKGPMRRATAEQFF. In nucleotides, the CDR3 is TGCAGCGTTGAAAAGGGGCCCATGAGGAGGGCGACCGCTGAGCAGTTCTTC.

Only a few counts were recorded for this clonotype. V and J are TRBV7-9 and TRBJ1-1, with no clear D. CDR1 SEHNR and CDR2 FQNEAQ come from the germline V gene (reference sequence). V dropped 4 bases and J dropped 0 bases, with 9 bases sitting between them. This CDR3 has 14 amino acids. Written as DNA, the CDR3 is TGTGCCAGCAGCTATACCCCACTGAACACTGAAGCTTTCTTT. Its translation is CASSYTPLNTEAFF.

With respect to this clonotype: Being one base from a much bigger clone, this may be a read error. The genes are TRBV11-2 and TRBJ1-5, with 8 bases identical to TRBD1. This CDR3 has 15 residues. V was pared by 3 bases and J by 6 bases, with 7 bases of the junction left unmatched. The germline V gene has CDR1 SGHAT and CDR2 FQNNGV. CDR3 loop: CASSFSGGAGQPQHF. The CDR3 nucleotides read TGTGCCAGCAGCTTCTCAGGGGGCGCGGGTCAGCCCCAGCATTTT.

To note about this clonotype: This may come from a read error, since a much larger clone is one base off. This sequence joins TRBV6-2 or TRBV6-3 and TRBJ2-2; TRBD1 agrees at 8 bases. With 3 bases clipped from V and 4 bases from J, the junction kept 1 base outside the gene matches. In germline, CDR1 is MNHEY, CDR2 SVGEGT. The CDR3 runs 14 residues. CDR3 loop: CASSYTGGTGELFF. The CDR3 nucleotides read TGTGCCAGCAGTTATACAGGGGGCACCGGGGAGCTGTTTTTT.

This clonotype has a handful of counts. The chain has TRBV6-5 and TRBJ1-6; no clear D. CDR3 length: 13 residues. Germline CDR1 MNHEY, CDR2 SVGAGI. Trimming pared 2 bases from V and 3 bases from J, leaving 2 bases between. CDR3 amino acids: CASSYLYNSPLHF. The CDR3, as DNA: TGTGCCAGCAGTTACCTCTATAATTCACCCCTCCACTTT.

The V call is TRBV20-1, the J call TRBJ2-1; 10 bases align to TRBD2. The trim removed 6 bases at V and 8 bases at J, leaving 7 bases unmatched. Looked up from germline, CDR1 is DFQATT and CDR2 is SNEGSKA (reference sequence). The CDR3 length is 13 residues. The CDR3 nucleotides are TGCAGTGCCGGACTAGCGGTATTTCATGAGCAGTTCTTC. It encodes CSAGLAVFHEQFF.

This clonotype showed up just a few times. The rearrangement joins TRBV29-1 to TRBJ1-5; no clear D. V lost 6 bases and J 0 bases, leaving 12 bases between the germline ends. Germline CDR1 reads SQVTM; CDR2 reads ANQGSEA. This CDR3 spans 14 amino acids. The CDR3 loop reads CSVLQGDSNQPQHF. The CDR3 nucleotides read TGCAGCGTCCTACAAGGAGATAGCAATCAGCCCCAGCATTTT.

This clonotype came up once. The V gene is TRBV20-1, the J gene TRBJ2-7, with a tentative D call TRBD2 (6 bases). The CDR3 runs 11 residues. The germline gives CDR1 DFQATT, CDR2 SNEGSKA (reference sequence). Trimming shortened V by 6 bases and J by 3 bases, and 9 bases separated the two germline ends. The CDR3 DNA follows: TGCAGTGCCGGTAGCGGCTACGAGCAGTACTTC. This translates into CSAGSGYEQYF.